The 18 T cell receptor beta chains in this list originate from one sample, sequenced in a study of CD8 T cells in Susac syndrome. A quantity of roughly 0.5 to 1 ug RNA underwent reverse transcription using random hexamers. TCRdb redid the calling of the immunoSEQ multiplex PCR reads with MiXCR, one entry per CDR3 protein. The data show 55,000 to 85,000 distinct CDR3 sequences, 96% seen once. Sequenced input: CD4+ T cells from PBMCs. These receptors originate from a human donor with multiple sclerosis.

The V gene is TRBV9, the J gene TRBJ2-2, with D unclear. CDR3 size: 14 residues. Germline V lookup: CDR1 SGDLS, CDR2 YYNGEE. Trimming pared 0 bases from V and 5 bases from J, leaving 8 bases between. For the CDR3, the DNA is TGTGCCAGCAGCGTAGGTCGTGTAACCGGGGAGCTGTTTTTT. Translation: CASSVGRVTGELFF. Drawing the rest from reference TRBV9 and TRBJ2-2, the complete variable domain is DSGVTQTPKHLITATGQRVTLRCSPRSGDLSVYWYQQSLDQGLQFLIQYYNGEERAKGNILERFSAQQFPDLHSELNLSSLELGDSALYFCASSVGRVTGELFFGEGSRLTVL.

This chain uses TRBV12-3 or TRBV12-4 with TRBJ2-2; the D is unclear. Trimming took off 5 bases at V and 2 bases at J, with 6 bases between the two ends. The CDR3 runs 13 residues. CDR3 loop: CASSMTNTGELFF. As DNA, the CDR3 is TGTGCCAGCAGTATGACAAACACCGGGGAGCTGTTTTTT.

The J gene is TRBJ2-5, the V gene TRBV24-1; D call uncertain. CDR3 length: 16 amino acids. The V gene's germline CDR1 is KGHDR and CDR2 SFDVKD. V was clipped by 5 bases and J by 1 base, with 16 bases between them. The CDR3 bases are TGTGCCACCAGTGTCGTCCTCGGACCCCCCCAAGAGACCCAGTACTTC. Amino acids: CATSVVLGPPQETQYF.

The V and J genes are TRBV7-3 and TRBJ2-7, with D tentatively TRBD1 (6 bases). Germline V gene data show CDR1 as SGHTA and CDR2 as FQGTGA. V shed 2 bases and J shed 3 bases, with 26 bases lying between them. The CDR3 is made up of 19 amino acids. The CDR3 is CASSLLRRFKQGTYYEQYF. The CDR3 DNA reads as TGTGCCAGCAGCTTACTCAGGCGCTTTAAGCAGGGGACCTACTACGAGCAGTACTTC.

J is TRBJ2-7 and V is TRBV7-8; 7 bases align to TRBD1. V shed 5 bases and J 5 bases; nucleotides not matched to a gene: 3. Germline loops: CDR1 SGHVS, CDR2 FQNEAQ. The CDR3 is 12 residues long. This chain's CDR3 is CASSVDRDEQYF. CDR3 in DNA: TGTGCCAGCAGCGTCGACAGGGACGAGCAGTACTTC.

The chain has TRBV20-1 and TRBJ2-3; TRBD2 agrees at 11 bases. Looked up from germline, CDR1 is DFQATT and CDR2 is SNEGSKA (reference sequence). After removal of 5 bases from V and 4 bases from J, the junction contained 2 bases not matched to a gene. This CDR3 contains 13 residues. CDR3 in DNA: TGCAGTGCTCCGACTAGCGGGGCAGATACGCAGTATTTT. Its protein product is CSAPTSGADTQYF.

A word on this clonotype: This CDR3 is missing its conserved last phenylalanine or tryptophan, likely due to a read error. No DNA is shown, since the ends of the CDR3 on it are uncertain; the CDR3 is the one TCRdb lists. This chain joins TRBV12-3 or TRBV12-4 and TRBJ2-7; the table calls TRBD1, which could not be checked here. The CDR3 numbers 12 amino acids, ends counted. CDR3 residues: CASSQRVVQGYS.

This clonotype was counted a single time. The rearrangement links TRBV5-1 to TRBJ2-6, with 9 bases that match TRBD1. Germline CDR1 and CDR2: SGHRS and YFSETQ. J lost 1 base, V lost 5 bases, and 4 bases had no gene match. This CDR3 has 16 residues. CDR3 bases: TGCGCCAGCAGTACAGGGGGCTCATCTGGGGCCAACGTCCTGACTTTC. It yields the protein CASSTGGSSGANVLTF.

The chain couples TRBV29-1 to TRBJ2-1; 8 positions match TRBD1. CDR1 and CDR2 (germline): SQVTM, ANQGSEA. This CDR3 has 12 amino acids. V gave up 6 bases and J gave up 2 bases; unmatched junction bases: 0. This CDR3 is CSVTGAYNEQFF. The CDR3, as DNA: TGCAGCGTGACAGGGGCCTACAATGAGCAGTTCTTC.

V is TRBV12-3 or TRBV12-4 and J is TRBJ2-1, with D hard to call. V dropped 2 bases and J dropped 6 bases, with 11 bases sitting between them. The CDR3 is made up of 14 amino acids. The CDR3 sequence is CASSLPPMFNEQFF. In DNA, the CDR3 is TGTGCCAGCAGTTTACCCCCGATGTTCAATGAGCAGTTCTTC.

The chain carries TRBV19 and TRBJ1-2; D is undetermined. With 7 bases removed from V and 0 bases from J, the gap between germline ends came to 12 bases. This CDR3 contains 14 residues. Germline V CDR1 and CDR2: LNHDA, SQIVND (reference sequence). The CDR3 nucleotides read TGTGCCAGTACGCTGTCTGCAGCTAACTATGGCTACACCTTC. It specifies CASTLSAANYGYTF.

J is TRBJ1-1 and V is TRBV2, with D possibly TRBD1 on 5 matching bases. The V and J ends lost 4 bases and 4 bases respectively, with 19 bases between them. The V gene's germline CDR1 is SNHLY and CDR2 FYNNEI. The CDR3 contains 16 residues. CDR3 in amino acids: CASSARDPWSSTEAFF. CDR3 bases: TGTGCCAGCAGTGCACGGGACCCCTGGTCGAGCACTGAAGCTTTCTTT.

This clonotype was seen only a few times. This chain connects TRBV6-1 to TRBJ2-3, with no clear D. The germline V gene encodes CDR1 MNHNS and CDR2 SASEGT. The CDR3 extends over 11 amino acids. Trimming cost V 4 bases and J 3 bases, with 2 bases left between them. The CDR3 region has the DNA TGTGCCAGCAGTGTTACAGATACGCAGTATTTT. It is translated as CASSVTDTQYF.

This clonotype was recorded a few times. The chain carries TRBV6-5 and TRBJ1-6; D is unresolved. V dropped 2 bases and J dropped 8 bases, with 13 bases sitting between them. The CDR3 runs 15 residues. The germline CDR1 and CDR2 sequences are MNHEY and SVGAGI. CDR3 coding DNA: TGTGCCAGCAGTTACGAGGGCAGATTTTATTCACCCCTCCACTTT. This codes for CASSYEGRFYSPLHF.

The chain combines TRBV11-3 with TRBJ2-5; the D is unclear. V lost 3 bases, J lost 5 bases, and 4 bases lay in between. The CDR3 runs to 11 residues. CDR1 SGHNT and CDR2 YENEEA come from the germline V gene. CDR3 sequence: CASSFKETQYF. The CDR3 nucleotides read TGTGCCAGCAGCTTTAAGGAGACCCAGTACTTC.

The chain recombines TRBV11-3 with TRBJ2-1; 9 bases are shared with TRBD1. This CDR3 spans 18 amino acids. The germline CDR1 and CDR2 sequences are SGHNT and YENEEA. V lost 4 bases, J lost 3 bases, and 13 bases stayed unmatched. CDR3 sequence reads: CASSYGTWDRVGYNEQFF. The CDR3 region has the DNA TGTGCCAGCAGCTATGGGACCTGGGACAGGGTTGGCTACAATGAGCAGTTCTTC.

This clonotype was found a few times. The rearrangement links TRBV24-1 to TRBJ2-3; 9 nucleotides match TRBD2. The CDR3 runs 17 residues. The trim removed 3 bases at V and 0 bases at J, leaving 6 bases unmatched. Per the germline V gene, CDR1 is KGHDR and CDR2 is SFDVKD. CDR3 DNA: TGTGCCACCAGTGATCCCAGGCTAGCGGGGAGCACAGATACGCAGTATTTT. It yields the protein CATSDPRLAGSTDTQYF.

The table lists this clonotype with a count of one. The CDR3 nucleotides are TGCAGTGCTAGGGGCCCCACCTACAATGAGCAGTTCTTC. Its translation is CSARGPTYNEQFF. The chain joins TRBV20-1 to TRBJ2-1, with no clear D. Deletions cut 3 bases from V and 2 bases from J, with 8 bases between. This CDR3 region has 13 residues. Germline V CDR1 and CDR2: DFQATT, SNEGSKA (reference sequence).